This TCR beta chain was found in a study of radiotherapy plus CTLA-4 blockade in lung cancer (dated by TCRdb to 2016 to 2019). Study-wide context: Objective responses occurred in roughly 19% of enrolled patients, and 30% to 40% achieved disease control.

Overall study outcomes, separate from this receptor: After treatment with radiotherapy and ipilimumab, TCR clones that originated in tumors expanded in peripheral blood. Increased serum interferon-beta after radiation, together with early dynamic changes in blood T cell clones, were reported to be the strongest predictors of response.

From the germline V gene, CDR1 is SGHDN and CDR2 is FVKESK. The CDR3 covers 15 residues, taking in both the cysteine and the phenylalanine. Left in the record is the CDR3 DNA by itself, 45 bases read in frame from the first base. The junction shows trimming of 0 bases on V and 5 bases on J, plus 14 bases between the germline ends. Focal radiation therapy combined with CTLA-4 blockade (ipilimumab) was tested in patients with chemo-refractory metastatic non-small-cell lung cancer. Library prep was done by the immunoSEQ multiplex PCR assay. TCRdb holds this immuneACCESS table with in-frame rearrangements only. Some clones are missing; in checked studies, unresolved V genes explain under half, and the rest has no known cause. In this sample the table shows over 75,000 clones, less than 90% of which occur a single time. Clones ranked in the top ten supply 0.82% of the sample. As regards this clone: Which antigen it targets is not known. No base-level quality is on record; no much larger clone is a single base apart.

The chain is assembled from TRBV14 and TRBJ2-7, and possibly TRBD2, on 7 matching bases. This receptor was identified in a human donor with non-small cell lung cancer who had stable disease on radiotherapy plus ipilimumab. The material sequenced was peripheral blood, taken from a patient treated with radiotherapy plus ipilimumab. The DNA reads TGTGCCAGCAGCCAAGAACGGGGGGCGCTGAACGAGCAGTACTTC. This gives the protein CASSQERGALNEQYF.